The sequence of this T cell receptor beta chain was determined in a study of T cell repertoires in cytomegalovirus infection (dated 2019 in TCRdb). With regard to the full study: The peptide stimulations were aimed at well-studied HLA-B-restricted epitopes as well as recently identified HLA-C-restricted CMV epitopes, whose presentation resists viral immunomodulation. Because public TCR beta signatures pointed to carriage of CMV infection together with the matching HLA type, the HLA type of each donor mattered for the analysis. Study-wide conclusions, independent of this receptor: The ex vivo response was dominated by HLA-C-restricted CMV-specific TCR beta clonotypes, which also provided the single most frequent clonotype in two of eight donors. Cumulative frequency of public TCR beta family members discriminated carriers of CMV infection plus the relevant HLA type in this cohort and an independent roughly 330-donor cohort.

TCRdb records Illumina HiSeq 1500 as the sequencer. TCRdb cleaned the public reads at Q25 with fastp, built clones with MiXCR and kept in-frame beta chains. Rows are unified per CDR3 protein, each entry keeping the most common DNA and genes. Across this sample there are 350,000 to 400,000 distinct CDR3 sequences, with about a third seen only once. The leading ten clones occupy about 14% of the sample. Sample treatment or condition, as interpreted from the label and publication: in vitro stimulation with specific CMV peptide epitopes to enrich CMV-specific T cells. CDR1 and CDR2, per the germline V gene, are SGHVS and FNYEAQ. The CDR3, from cysteine to phenylalanine, totals 18 residues. Left in the record is the CDR3 DNA by itself, 54 bases read in frame from the first base. The junction carries 19 bases between V and J, which are trimmed by 0 bases and 7 bases respectively. This clonotype was observed at least ten times. No cognate antigen has been identified for it. Nothing much larger sits one base from this clone, and base qualities are not available.

This chain joins TRBV7-6 to TRBJ1-6; the D segment could be TRBD1, given 6 matching bases. Here the sequenced sample was cultured PBMCs, taken from culture after CMV antigen stimulation. The source is a human donor in good health (CMV status not recorded). Some clones in this sample may be carry-over from other donors' samples. The nucleotide sequence reads as follows: TGTGCCAGCAGCTTAGCGCTTAACAGGGCAAGCCTAAATTCACCCCTCCACTTT. This yields the protein CASSLALNRASLNSPLHF. With all but the CDR3 taken from the reference TRBV7-6 and TRBJ1-6 genes, the full variable domain is: GAGVSQSPRYKVTKRGQDVALRCDPISGHVSLYWYRQALGQGPEFLTYFNYEAQQDKSGLPNDRFSAERPEGSISTLTIQRTEQRDSAMYRCASSLALNRASLNSPLHFGNGTRLTVT.